This entry lists 24 T cell receptor beta chains sequenced from one sample in a study of shared clonotypes between healthy human individuals. Clones were sequenced by immunoSEQ multiplex PCR, and TCRdb holds only the in-frame ones, with some missing. The sample lists roughly 700,000 clones; under 80% were seen once. The sample consisted of memory CD4+ T cells sorted from blood. Subset defined: CD45RA-negative fraction. Receptor source: a woman aged 25 to 39 in good health.

The genes are TRBV6-1 and TRBJ2-5; the D is unclear. The CDR3 loop spans 14 amino acids. V lost 2 bases to trimming and J lost 5 bases, with 12 bases between them. The germline gives CDR1 MNHNS, CDR2 SASEGT. The CDR3 reads CASSELHPGETQYF. Here the CDR3 DNA reads TGTGCCAGCAGTGAATTGCACCCCGGGGAGACCCAGTACTTC.

This sequence joins TRBV4-2 and TRBJ1-2, with D possibly matching TRBD1 (6 bases). The V gene lost 4 bases and the J gene lost 8 bases, with 20 bases spanning the gap. The CDR3 runs 15 residues. Germline assignment: CDR1 LGHNA and CDR2 YNFKEQ. The CDR3 here is CASSPAQGPLRGYTF. The CDR3 bases are TGTGCCAGCAGCCCTGCGCAGGGGCCCTTGCGCGGCTACACCTTC.

This chain uses TRBV10-1 with TRBJ2-1; 10 bases align to TRBD1. Germline-derived CDR1 and CDR2 are WNHNN and SYGVQD (reference sequence). This CDR3 comprises 16 residues. V lost 3 bases, J lost 4 bases, and 6 bases stayed unmatched. The CDR3 reads CASSDRGTGEYNEQFF. CDR3 bases: TGCGCCAGCAGTGATCGCGGGACAGGGGAGTACAATGAGCAGTTCTTC.

This clone was counted ten times or more. The rearrangement joins TRBV5-1 to TRBJ1-1; 9 bases fit TRBD1. Losses at the gene ends were 4 bases for V and 4 bases for J; bases not matched to a gene: 11. The CDR3 runs to 16 residues. The germline V gene encodes CDR1 SGHRS and CDR2 YFSETQ. The CDR3 region has the DNA TGCGCCAGCAGCGTAACGGGACAGGGTGTGGGCACTGAAGCTTTCTTT. It is translated as CASSVTGQGVGTEAFF.

This clone turned up a few times. The V call is TRBV30, the J call TRBJ1-2, with TRBD1 identical over 7 bases. V shed 5 bases, J shed 8 bases, and the junction held 11 bases outside the gene matches. In germline, CDR1 is GTSNPN, CDR2 SVGIG (reference sequence). The CDR3 is made up of 13 amino acids. The CDR3 protein is CAWGRSQGVGYTF. For the CDR3, the DNA is TGTGCCTGGGGCCGTTCGCAGGGGGTCGGCTACACCTTC.

The J gene is TRBJ2-2, the V gene TRBV5-8, with a tentative D call TRBD1 (6 bases). The V and J ends lost 0 bases and 7 bases respectively, with 13 bases between them. Germline CDR1 and CDR2: SGHTS and YDEGEE. The CDR3 has 15 amino acids. DNA for the CDR3: TGTGCCAGCAGCTTGGCAGGGGAGATAGGCGGGGAGCTGTTTTTT. Encoded protein: CASSLAGEIGGELFF.

The chain combines TRBV15 with TRBJ2-5; D tentatively fits TRBD1 or TRBD2 (5 bases each). CDR3 length: 13 amino acids. CDR1 is LNHNV, CDR2 YYDKDF, per germline (reference sequence). Trimming removed 7 bases from V and 1 base from J, with 10 bases in between. DNA of the CDR3: TGTGCCACCACCCCGGGACCCCAAGAGACCCAGTACTTC. Protein: CATTPGPQETQYF.

Only a few counts were recorded for this clone. V gene TRBV27 combines with J gene TRBJ1-2; the D is unclear. The CDR3 spans 14 residues. CDR1 is MNHEY and CDR2 is SMNVEV in the germline V gene (reference sequence). V lost 6 bases, J lost 4 bases, and 15 bases lay in between. As DNA, the CDR3 is TGTGCCAGCAGCCCCCCCGGGAACCTCTATGGCTACACCTTC. Encoded protein: CASSPPGNLYGYTF.

This clone was counted a single time. The chain carries TRBV28 and TRBJ2-7; maybe TRBD1 (6 bases). Trimming took off 4 bases at V and 7 bases at J, with 20 bases between the two ends. This CDR3 has 15 amino acids. Germline V gene data show CDR1 as MDHEN and CDR2 as SYDVKM. The CDR3 DNA reads as TGTGCCAGCAGTTCACCGGACAGCCGGTTGAGGGAGCAGTACTTC. Translating gives CASSSPDSRLREQYF.

On this clone: Within the sample, other DNA sequences also encode this same CDR3. The V call is TRBV6-5, the J call TRBJ1-3; TRBD1 agrees at 7 bases. The junction had 4 bases not matched to a gene; V was cut back by 5 bases and J by 0 bases. The CDR3 runs to 15 residues. Germline assignment: CDR1 MNHEY and CDR2 SVGAGI. CDR3 protein: CASSPTGSSGNTIYF. As DNA, the CDR3 is TGTGCCAGCAGTCCGACAGGGAGCTCTGGAAACACCATATATTTT.

The CDR3: CASHETDSNQPQHF. The CDR3 region has the DNA TGTGCCAGTCATGAGACAGATAGCAATCAGCCCCAGCATTTT. The V and J genes are TRBV2 and TRBJ1-5; a weak D match, TRBD1 (5 bases). Germline V lookup: CDR1 SNHLY, CDR2 FYNNEI. Trimming took 9 bases from V and 0 from J, leaving 12 bases between them. The length of the CDR3 is 14 residues. Full variable domain (remainder filled in from reference TRBV2 and TRBJ1-5): EPEVTQTPSHQVTQMGQEVILRCVPISNHLYFYWYRQILGQKVEFLVSFYNNEISEKSEIFDDQFSVERPDGSNFTLKIRSTKLEDSAMYFCASHETDSNQPQHFGDGTRLSIL.

As regards this clone: Additional DNA sequences in this sample encode the identical CDR3. The rearrangement joins TRBV5-1 to TRBJ1-4, with 8 nucleotides matching TRBD1. Losses at the gene ends were 0 bases for V and 8 bases for J; bases not matched to a gene: 6. CDR3 length: 15 amino acids. Germline-derived CDR1 and CDR2 are SGHRS and YFSETQ. This chain's CDR3 is CASSLEGRGHEKLFF. The CDR3 bases are TGCGCCAGCAGCTTGGAAGGCAGGGGGCACGAAAAACTGTTTTTT.

As regards this clone: Other DNA sequences in the same sample also yield this CDR3. The V gene is TRBV18, the J gene TRBJ1-2; D gene ambiguous. The CDR3 has 13 amino acids. V shed 5 bases and J shed 2 bases, with 9 bases lying between them. The germline V gene has CDR1 KGHSH and CDR2 LQKENI. Here the CDR3 reads CASSYDRNYGYTF. CDR3 nucleotide sequence: TGTGCCAGCTCATACGATAGGAACTATGGCTACACCTTC.

This clone was seen once. The chain recombines TRBV5-4 with TRBJ2-2; a possible D gene is TRBD2 (7 bases). The CDR3 length is 16 residues. Trimming shortened V by 6 bases and J by 8 bases, and 23 bases separated the two germline ends. Per germline, CDR1 SGHNT and CDR2 YYREEE (reference sequence). In nucleotides, the CDR3 is TGTGCCAGCAACTCCGGGGCTAGCGGAGGGGGTGGGGAGCTGTTTTTT. Its translation: CASNSGASGGGGELFF.

V is TRBV27 and J is TRBJ2-5, with D possibly TRBD2 on 6 matching bases. The length of the CDR3 is 13 residues. V dropped 8 bases and J dropped 1 base, with 11 bases sitting between them. CDR1 is MNHEY, CDR2 SMNVEV, per germline (reference sequence). This chain's CDR3 is CASGSSGQETQYF. DNA of the CDR3: TGTGCCAGCGGTAGTAGCGGCCAAGAGACCCAGTACTTC.

This chain links TRBV18 with TRBJ1-1, with 8 positions matching TRBD1. Germline V lookup: CDR1 KGHSH, CDR2 LQKENI. The CDR3 is 14 residues long. Trimming removed 8 bases from V and 5 bases from J; junction bases left unmatched: 10. In DNA, the CDR3 is TGTGCCAGCAAAGCGACAGGGGCTGGGACTGAAGCTTTCTTT. It specifies CASKATGAGTEAFF.

This clone was seen a few times. V is TRBV6-5 and J is TRBJ1-4; D possibly corresponds to TRBD1 (5 bases). V shed 3 bases and J shed 3 bases, with 8 bases lying between them. The germline gives CDR1 MNHEY, CDR2 SVGAGI. The CDR3 has 14 amino acids. DNA of the CDR3: TGTGCCAGCAGTTATTCGGGGCCTAATGAAAAACTGTTTTTT. Translation gives CASSYSGPNEKLFF.

In DNA, the CDR3 is TGTGCCAGCAGCTTGGGAGGGGCTCCGGGAGCTTTCTTT. Its translation: CASSLGGAPGAFF. This chain connects TRBV5-5 to TRBJ1-1, with D possibly being TRBD1 (5 bases). Germline CDR1 and CDR2: SGHKS and YYEKEE (reference sequence). V shed 0 bases and J shed 10 bases, with 13 bases lying between them. CDR3 length equals 13 residues.

The chain links TRBV28 to TRBJ2-2; 10 bases line up with TRBD1. The CDR3 consists of 14 residues. Germline trimming cut 7 bases from V and 5 bases from J; bases unmatched to any gene: 4. Germline values: CDR1 MDHEN, CDR2 SYDVKM. The CDR3, as DNA: TGTGCCAGCATCCGGGACAGGGGTACCGGGGAGCTGTTTTTT. This sequence encodes CASIRDRGTGELFF.

Worth noting for this clone: Additional DNA sequences in this sample encode the identical CDR3. The V and J genes are TRBV2 and TRBJ2-5; TRBD1 aligns across 7 bases. Germline V gene lookup returns CDR1 SNHLY and CDR2 FYNNEI. With V trimmed by 8 bases and J by 2 bases, 8 bases remained unmatched. CDR3 size: 14 residues. The CDR3 DNA reads as TGTGCCAGCCGGAGACAGGGTATTCAAGAGACCCAGTACTTC. Its protein product is CASRRQGIQETQYF. The variable domain in full, with the rest retrieved from reference TRBV2 and TRBJ2-5, is EPEVTQTPSHQVTQMGQEVILRCVPISNHLYFYWYRQILGQKVEFLVSFYNNEISEKSEIFDDQFSVERPDGSNFTLKIRSTKLEDSAMYFCASRRQGIQETQYFGPGTRLLVL.

The rearrangement uses TRBV19 and TRBJ2-1; tentatively, D is TRBD1 (5 bases). CDR3 length: 14 residues. Germline loops: CDR1 LNHDA, CDR2 SQIVND (reference sequence). V was cut by 3 bases and J by 3 bases, with 9 bases left in between. CDR3 DNA sequence: TGTGCCAGTAGTATGACAGATCTCTACAATGAGCAGTTCTTC. Translated, it gives CASSMTDLYNEQFF.

This clone was picked up a small number of times. This chain joins TRBV18 and TRBJ2-7, with TRBD2 matching over 10 bases. This CDR3 spans 14 amino acids. Losses at the gene ends were 1 base for V and 11 bases for J; bases not matched to a gene: 8. Germline values: CDR1 KGHSH, CDR2 LQKENI. CDR3 loop: CASSPQREGHPEYF. Written as DNA, the CDR3 is TGTGCCAGCTCACCACAGCGGGAGGGCCATCCGGAGTACTTC. Full variable domain (missing parts from reference TRBV18 and TRBJ2-7): NAGVMQNPRHLVRRRGQEARLRCSPMKGHSHVYWYRQLPEEGLKFMVYLQKENIIDESGMPKERFSAEFPKEGPSILRIQQVVRGDSAAYFCASSPQREGHPEYFGPGTRLTVT.

This clone has more than one count but fewer than ten. The rearrangement uses TRBV5-1 and TRBJ1-5; possible D gene TRBD1, 5 bases. This CDR3 is built from 15 residues. CDR1 and CDR2 from the germline V gene are SGHRS and YFSETQ. Trimming stripped 5 bases from V and 3 bases from J, with 15 bases between. CDR3 residues: CASREGIGANQPQHF. The DNA for the CDR3 is TGCGCCAGCAGGGAAGGTATTGGGGCCAATCAGCCCCAGCATTTT.

This clone was detected once. V gene TRBV28 combines with J gene TRBJ1-1; D remains unclear. Germline lookup yields CDR1 MDHEN and CDR2 SYDVKM. The germline V and J ends were trimmed by 3 bases and 10 bases, with 15 bases remaining between them. The CDR3 contains 13 residues. This CDR3 is CASSFGRKMGAFF. The CDR3, as DNA: TGTGCCAGCAGTTTTGGGAGGAAAATGGGAGCTTTCTTT.